This TCR beta chain is drawn from a study of blood T cell repertoires in COVID-19. The repertoire was sequenced with immunoSEQ multiplex PCR; TCRdb's copy has only in-frame clones and lacks some. The sample yields 35,000 to 45,000 clones, 80% to 90% seen once. Germline values: CDR1 MNHNS, CDR2 SASEGT. The CDR3 length is 14 residues. With 3 bases removed from V and 4 bases from J, the gap between germline ends came to 10 bases. Sequencing was done on a sample of peripheral blood. The rearrangement uses TRBV6-1 and TRBJ1-5, with a tentative D call TRBD1 (5 bases). The sequence came from a human donor in a cohort sampled during active COVID-19. CDR3 in amino acids: CASSDRQRNQPQHF. CDR3 nucleotide sequence: TGTGCCAGCAGTGACCGACAGCGAAATCAGCCCCAGCATTTT.